The rows below give T cell receptor beta chains drawn from one sample of a study of cytomegalovirus exposure and HLA in healthy donors. The assay was immunoSEQ multiplex PCR, and TCRdb's table has in-frame clones only and misses some. The sample has 66,000 or so clones, around 97% seen once. Sequenced input: PBMCs. These receptors all stem from a woman aged 18 to 35 in good health and CMV-seropositive. Each CDR3 is given with its conserved first and last residue. D genes are given only for firm matches. Size is omitted from some rows. Given values are once, few, many or a class for expanded clones.

abundance: -
len: 14
v_gene: TRBV5-6
j_gene: TRBJ2-1
d_gene: TRBD2
CDR3aa: CASSFTTSLDEQFF
CDR3nt: TGTGCCAGCAGCTTCACGACTAGCCTTGATGAGCAGTTCTTC

abundance: -
len: 16
v_gene: TRBV19
j_gene: TRBJ2-2
d_gene: TRBD1
CDR3aa: CASSMMGQLNTGELFF
CDR3nt: TGTGCCAGTAGTATGATGGGACAGCTGAACACCGGGGAGCTGTTTTTT

abundance: -
len: 15
v_gene: TRBV9
j_gene: TRBJ2-2
d_gene: -
CDR3aa: CASSVEAYPPGELFF
CDR3nt: TGTGCCAGCAGCGTAGAAGCCTACCCGCCCGGGGAGCTGTTTTTT

abundance: -
len: 17
v_gene: TRBV18
j_gene: TRBJ2-5
d_gene: TRBD1
CDR3aa: CASPKGTGDPVQETQYF
CDR3nt: TGTGCCAGCCCGAAGGGGACAGGGGATCCCGTTCAAGAGACCCAGTACTTC

abundance: once
len: 13
v_gene: TRBV2
j_gene: TRBJ1-2
d_gene: -
CDR3aa: CASSDAQGWGYTF
CDR3nt: TGTGCCAGCAGTGATGCCCAGGGGTGGGGCTACACCTTC

abundance: -
len: 19
v_gene: TRBV28
j_gene: TRBJ2-6
d_gene: -
CDR3aa: CASSEATGAAALWANVLTF
CDR3nt: TGTGCCAGCAGTGAGGCCACAGGAGCCGCGGCACTCTGGGCCAACGTCCTGACTTTC

abundance: once
len: 14
v_gene: TRBV29-1
j_gene: TRBJ1-2
d_gene: -
CDR3aa: CSVVYPNRNYGYTF
CDR3nt: TGCAGCGTTGTGTACCCTAACAGGAACTATGGCTACACCTTC

abundance: -
len: 17
v_gene: TRBV9
j_gene: TRBJ2-1
d_gene: TRBD2
CDR3aa: CASSVGTSGSSYNEQFF
CDR3nt: TGTGCCAGCAGCGTAGGGACTAGCGGGAGTTCCTACAATGAGCAGTTCTTC

abundance: -
len: 17
v_gene: TRBV30
j_gene: TRBJ2-3
d_gene: TRBD2
CDR3aa: CAWSAAGLAGGPDTQYF
CDR3nt: TGTGCCTGGAGTGCCGCGGGACTAGCGGGAGGCCCAGATACGCAGTATTTT

abundance: -
len: 14
v_gene: TRBV5-6
j_gene: TRBJ2-7
d_gene: TRBD1
CDR3aa: CASSSGTGPHEQYF
CDR3nt: TGTGCCAGCAGCTCCGGGACAGGGCCCCACGAGCAGTACTTC

abundance: -
len: 13
v_gene: TRBV27
j_gene: TRBJ1-2
d_gene: -
CDR3aa: CASTPGGDYGYTF
CDR3nt: TGTGCCAGCACCCCGGGGGGTGACTATGGCTACACCTTC

abundance: -
len: 15
v_gene: TRBV10-2
j_gene: TRBJ2-1
d_gene: -
CDR3aa: CASSEFGRRDNEQFF
CDR3nt: TGCGCCAGCAGTGAGTTTGGGAGACGGGACAATGAGCAGTTCTTC

abundance: -
len: 17
v_gene: TRBV7-2
j_gene: TRBJ2-7
d_gene: TRBD2
CDR3aa: CASSLSSGFTFSYEQYF
CDR3nt: TGTGCCAGCAGCTTATCTAGCGGCTTTACCTTCTCCTACGAGCAGTACTTC

abundance: -
len: 13
v_gene: TRBV6-1
j_gene: TRBJ2-2
d_gene: -
CDR3aa: CASSDEGAGELFF
CDR3nt: TGTGCCAGCAGTGACGAGGGTGCCGGGGAGCTGTTTTTT

abundance: -
len: 15
v_gene: TRBV7-9
j_gene: TRBJ1-1
d_gene: -
CDR3aa: CASSLGGHPNTEAFF
CDR3nt: TGTGCCAGCAGCTTAGGGGGGCACCCGAACACTGAAGCTTTCTTT

abundance: -
len: 16
v_gene: TRBV7-3
j_gene: TRBJ2-1
d_gene: TRBD2
CDR3aa: CASSPQGLADPGEQFF
CDR3nt: TGTGCCAGCAGCCCGCAGGGACTAGCGGACCCGGGAGAGCAGTTCTTC

abundance: -
len: 16
v_gene: TRBV5-4
j_gene: TRBJ2-4
d_gene: TRBD1
CDR3aa: CASSRTGTGRSHIQYF
CDR3nt: TGTGCCAGCAGCCGAACCGGGACAGGGAGGTCGCACATTCAGTACTTC

abundance: -
len: 14
v_gene: TRBV18
j_gene: TRBJ2-7
d_gene: TRBD1
CDR3aa: CASSPTGIPYEQYF
CDR3nt: TGTGCCAGCTCACCGACAGGGATCCCCTACGAGCAGTACTTC

abundance: -
len: 15
v_gene: TRBV15
j_gene: TRBJ2-3
d_gene: TRBD2
CDR3aa: CATSGGTSGAWTQYF
CDR3nt: TGTGCCACCAGCGGAGGGACTAGCGGGGCTTGGACGCAGTATTTT

abundance: -
len: 14
v_gene: TRBV10-3
j_gene: TRBJ1-2
d_gene: TRBD1
CDR3aa: CATMETGGGNGYTF
CDR3nt: TGTGCCACCATGGAAACAGGGGGTGGAAATGGCTACACCTTC